This TCR beta chain came from a study of cytomegalovirus exposure and HLA in healthy donors. The study's findings and limits: Across donors, most TCRs were seen rarely, yet some public ones were widespread.

Clones were sequenced by immunoSEQ multiplex PCR, and TCRdb holds only the in-frame ones, with some missing. The table records 200,000 to 300,000 clones, approximately 86% of them present only once. The germline V gene encodes CDR1 MNHEY and CDR2 SMNVEV (reference sequence). The V end was cut by 4 bases, the J end by 5 bases, with 16 bases between. The CDR3 has 15 residues. The donors belonged to the roughly 130-subject validation cohort, separate from the approximately 700-subject first cohort. Comment on this clone: The antigen remains unidentified.

The receptor was derived from a woman in her 30s in good health and CMV-seropositive. The sample was PBMCs. The chain employs TRBV27 and TRBJ2-3; a possible D gene is TRBD2 (5 bases). CDR3 coding DNA: TGTGCCAGCAGTTCCGGGAATGTGGACTTAGATACGCAGTATTTT. This gives the protein CASSSGNVDLDTQYF.